This T cell receptor (beta chain) is drawn from a study of shared clonotypes between healthy human individuals (dated by TCRdb to 2019 to 2021). Regarding the research as a whole: Two women and a few men aged 18 to 49 years were included in the cohort. Per donor, leukapheresis produced somewhere between about 0.9 and 9 billion PBMCs. Per donor, three plates each were used for CD4 naive and CD4 memory, two for CD8 naive, and one for CD8 memory. Blood TCR repertoires of a handful of healthy adults were deeply sequenced to estimate repertoire size and the extent of clonotype sharing between individuals. To increase sequencing depth and limit assay-specific biases, TCR repertoire library preparation and sequencing were carried out by different laboratories using diverse techniques.

Based on the germline V gene, the CDR1 and CDR2 sequences are KGHSH and LQKENI. Trimming takes 2 bases off V and 2 bases off J; junction bases not matched to a gene: 4. Counted from cysteine to phenylalanine, this CDR3 has 16 amino acids. Only CDR3 DNA remains: 48 bases, in frame from the first base. Using the deep immunoSEQ assay, TCR CDR3 regions were amplified from genomic DNA by multiplex PCR. Extracted genomic DNA from each cell subset was distributed evenly across all wells of several immunoSEQ 96-well plates, and each plate was treated as a replicate. For sorted subsets, each replicate PCR was loaded with approximately 190 ng genomic DNA, equivalent to approximately 33,000 T cell genomes. Purified libraries were quantified with a Qubit 3.0 fluorometer, sized on a Bioanalyzer 2100, and re-quantified with the KAPA Library Quantification kit. Every immunoSEQ 96-well plate was sequenced on a separate single-read 150-cycle Illumina NextSeq 550 flow cell. As for the authors' bioinformatics: The immunoSEQ output contained only junctional sequences without quality scores, so filtering could not match that applied to full-length reads. To assign V/J genes and CDR3, sequences were annotated using PyIR, a Python wrapper for IgBLAST v1.9, with IMGT germline references. Reads with weak V/J assignments (E-value above 1e-6), missing CDR3, stop codons, out-of-frame junctions, or ambiguous translated residues were removed. A V3J clonotype was defined by an identical inferred V gene, J gene, and CDR3 amino acid sequence. To compute the percentage overlap between repertoires, the number of shared unique clonotypes was divided by the size of the smaller repertoire. Three approaches were used to assess repertoire richness: RTK rarefaction, the Chao1 estimator, and Recon v2.1 estimates of unobserved clonotypes. Generation probabilities were computed with OLGA for all TCRbeta clonotypes obtained by the gDNA method from several donors. As stored in TCRdb, this immuneACCESS dataset retains in-frame rearrangements with V and J assigned. A fraction of the clones does not appear; measured against another copy, unresolved V genes explain less than half of the discrepancy, and the remainder lacks a known reason. That table supplies the V and J calls and clone size; D and trimming were determined from the DNA. The sample table records a few hundred thousand clones; 97% of these occur just once. The ten largest clones take up 0.055% to 0.07% of the sample.

Donors were healthy HIV-negative adults with no recently reported acute infections or vaccinations. Only Caucasian adults living in Nashville, Tennessee, USA were represented among the donors. CD4+ T cells were enriched through magnetic negative selection, after which naive cells were positively selected on CD45RA and the remaining negative fraction served as the memory subset. Blood was collected by leukapheresis, and PBMCs were isolated by Ficoll-Histopaque density gradient centrifugation and then cryopreserved in liquid nitrogen vapor phase. Purity and quantity of every magnetically sorted T cell population were checked by analytical flow cytometry. Genomic DNA was isolated from every sorted fraction and measured by UV absorbance on a Nanodrop 2000c. With regard to this clone: Its antigen has not been determined. Per-nucleotide qualities are absent, and no much larger clonotype sits a single base away.

Study-level results and caveats: Naive subsets generally had larger estimated clonotype richness than memory subsets. When several donors were compared, the shared fraction of clonotypes was about 5.5% for naive CD4, over 3% for naive CD8, 2% to 2.5% for memory CD4, and roughly 0.4% for memory CD8. Only blood was sampled, and tissue TCR repertoires likely differ from those in blood. Incomplete sequencing was indicated by rarefaction of sorted-subset datasets, despite the large sequencing depth. Pairwise subsampling indicated that sequencing depth was expected to affect the degree of clonotype sharing among donors. The small number of donors limited the genetic and exposure-history diversity represented. Clonotypes shared by all four sorted-subset donors showed higher generation probabilities than non-shared clonotypes.

The clonotype was recovered from a woman in her twenties or thirties in good health. The chain is made from TRBV18 and TRBJ2-2, with 8 bases matching TRBD2. The sequencing sample was made of naive CD4+ T cells sorted from blood. The cell subset or site label here, explained by the study, means: CD45RA+ positively selected. The sequence in DNA is TGTGCCAGCTCACCAAAACTAGCGGCTAACACCGGGGAGCTGTTTTTT. Translated, this gives CASSPKLAANTGELFF.